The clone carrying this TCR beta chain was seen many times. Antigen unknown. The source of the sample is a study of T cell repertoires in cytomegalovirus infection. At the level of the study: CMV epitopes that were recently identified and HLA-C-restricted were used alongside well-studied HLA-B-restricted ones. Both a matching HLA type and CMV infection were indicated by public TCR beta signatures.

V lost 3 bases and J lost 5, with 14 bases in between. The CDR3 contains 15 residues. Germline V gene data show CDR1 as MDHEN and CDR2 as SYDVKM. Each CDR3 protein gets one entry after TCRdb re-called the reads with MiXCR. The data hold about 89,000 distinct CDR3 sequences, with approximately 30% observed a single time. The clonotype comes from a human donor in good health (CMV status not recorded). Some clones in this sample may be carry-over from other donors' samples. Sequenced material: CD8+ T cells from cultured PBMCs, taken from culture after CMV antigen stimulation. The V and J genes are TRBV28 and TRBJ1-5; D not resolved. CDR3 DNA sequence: TGTGCCAGCAGTTTGATTTGGGAGGGTTATCAGCCCCAGCATTTT. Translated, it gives CASSLIWEGYQPQHF.